The 22 T cell receptor beta chains given below trace back to one sample, sequenced in a study of shared clonotypes between healthy human individuals. Assay: immunoSEQ multiplex PCR; the TCRdb copy retains only in-frame clones and omits some. Of hundreds of thousands of clones listed, approximately 96% are singletons. The naive CD8 population came from CD45RO-negative cells selected for CCR7, without terminally differentiated effector memory CD45RA+ cells. Sequencing was performed on naive CD8+ T cells sorted from blood. These receptors all come from a woman aged 30 to 39 in good health.

The gene calls are TRBV5-1 and TRBJ2-7; D is unresolved. The CDR3 contains 13 residues. Trimming removed 0 bases at V and 2 bases at J, with 6 bases between. Germline-derived CDR1 and CDR2 are SGHRS and YFSETQ. The CDR3 DNA is TGCGCCAGCAGCTTGGACAGACCCTACGAGCAGTACTTC. Its translation is CASSLDRPYEQYF.

The chain employs TRBV9 and TRBJ2-1; 7 nucleotides agree with TRBD1. The germline V gene encodes CDR1 SGDLS and CDR2 YYNGEE. J was trimmed by 5 bases and V by 0 bases; bases with no gene match: 5. The CDR3 is 15 residues long. The CDR3 DNA reads TGTGCCAGCAGCGTAGTTGGACAGGCGGACAATGAGCAGTTCTTC. Protein: CASSVVGQADNEQFF.

The chain has TRBV6-5 and TRBJ2-1; 15 nucleotides align to TRBD2. CDR1 MNHEY and CDR2 SVGAGI come from the germline V gene. V lost 6 bases to trimming and J lost 8 bases; unmatched junction nucleotides: 5. There are 15 residues in the CDR3. CDR3 sequence: CASRAGTSGRYEQFF. The CDR3 bases are TGTGCCAGCAGAGCCGGGACTAGCGGGAGGTATGAGCAGTTCTTC.

Comments on this clone: This same CDR3 is encoded by further DNA sequences in the sample. The chain links TRBV6-5 to TRBJ2-7; perhaps TRBD2 as D (6 bases). This CDR3 has 14 residues. V dropped 0 bases and J dropped 7 bases, with 13 bases sitting between them. Germline V lookup: CDR1 MNHEY, CDR2 SVGAGI. CDR3 loop: CASSYSEGPGEQYF. CDR3 bases: TGTGCCAGCAGTTACTCGGAGGGTCCAGGGGAGCAGTACTTC.

This chain connects TRBV5-4 to TRBJ2-2, with D hard to call. Germline V gene lookup returns CDR1 SGHNT and CDR2 YYREEE (reference sequence). Between the trimmed V and J ends, which lost 4 bases and 7 bases, there was a span of 11 bases. The CDR3 contains 13 residues. CDR3 in amino acids: CASSPQSGGELFF. In nucleotides, the CDR3 is TGTGCCAGCAGCCCACAGAGTGGCGGGGAGCTGTTTTTT.

The gene calls are TRBV28 and TRBJ1-5; D possibly corresponds to TRBD1 (6 bases). The CDR3 consists of 14 residues. Trimming took off 5 bases at V and 7 bases at J, with 15 bases between the two ends. The germline gives CDR1 MDHEN, CDR2 SYDVKM. The CDR3 reads CASSNRADRQPQHF. Here the CDR3 DNA reads TGTGCCAGCAGTAACAGGGCAGATCGGCAGCCCCAGCATTTT.

The chain uses TRBV5-6 and TRBJ1-3; TRBD1 is a possible D gene (6 bases). The CDR3 totals 16 residues. The V gene's germline CDR1 is SGHDT and CDR2 YYEEEE. The V end was cut by 2 bases, the J end by 6 bases, with 18 bases between. The CDR3 loop is CASSFTTGLIENTIYF. DNA for the CDR3: TGTGCCAGCAGCTTTACAACAGGGTTAATTGAAAACACCATATATTTT. Variable domain in full (rest from reference TRBV5-6 and TRBJ1-3): DAGVTQSPTHLIKTRGQQVTLRCSPKSGHDTVSWYQQALGQGPQFIFQYYEEEERQRGNFPDRFSGHQFPNYSSELNVNALLLGDSALYLCASSFTTGLIENTIYFGEGSWLTVV.

The chain employs TRBV4-1 and TRBJ2-7; TRBD2 matches 7 bases. V was pared by 0 bases and J by 6 bases, with 5 bases of the junction left unmatched. This CDR3 has 14 amino acids. CDR1 and CDR2 from the germline V gene are MGHRA and YSYEKL. As DNA, the CDR3 is TGCGCCAGCAGCCAAGAGTATGGACTAGGCGAGCAGTACTTC. It yields the protein CASSQEYGLGEQYF.

V is TRBV5-4 and J is TRBJ2-7; 7 bases map to TRBD2. CDR1 and CDR2 from the germline V gene are SGHNT and YYREEE (reference sequence). CDR3 length: 14 amino acids. Unmatched junction bases numbered 5, after V lost 3 bases and J lost 2 bases. This CDR3 reads CASSYSGLAYEQYF. CDR3 sequence (DNA): TGTGCCAGCAGCTATAGTGGACTAGCCTACGAGCAGTACTTC.

This chain uses TRBV11-2 with TRBJ2-1; no definite D call. The CDR3 spans 11 residues. The germline V and J ends were trimmed by 5 bases and 9 bases, with 8 bases remaining between them. The germline CDR1 and CDR2 sequences are SGHAT and FQNNGV. The CDR3 region has the DNA TGTGCCAGCAGCCAACTCCCTGAGCAGTTCTTC. It yields the protein CASSQLPEQFF.

J is TRBJ2-4 and V is TRBV19; 10 bases align to TRBD1. Germline-derived CDR1 and CDR2 are LNHDA and SQIVND (reference sequence). The CDR3 extends over 12 amino acids. Trimming at V came to 6 bases and at J to 8 bases, leaving 1 base not matched to a gene. The CDR3 DNA follows: TGTGCCAGTAGGGACAGGGGGGACATTCAGTACTTC. This encodes CASRDRGDIQYF.

The V gene is TRBV28, the J gene TRBJ2-1, with 11 bases aligning to TRBD2. V shed 7 bases, J shed 7 bases, and the junction held 6 bases outside the gene matches. This CDR3 has 14 amino acids. Germline assignment: CDR1 MDHEN and CDR2 SYDVKM. Written as DNA, the CDR3 is TGTGCCAGCAAACTAGCGGGAGAGGAGAATGAGCAGTTCTTC. Translating it yields CASKLAGEENEQFF.

This chain uses TRBV10-2 with TRBJ2-3; D is uncertain. Per the germline V gene, CDR1 is WSHSY and CDR2 is SAAADI. This CDR3 has 13 amino acids. V was shortened by 4 bases and J by 2 bases, with 7 bases between the two germline ends. The CDR3 sequence: CASSGLPTDTQYF. CDR3 nucleotides: TGCGCCAGCAGTGGACTCCCCACAGATACGCAGTATTTT.

J is TRBJ2-1 and V is TRBV19; D may be TRBD2 (5 bases). The CDR3 is 13 amino acids. In germline, CDR1 is LNHDA, CDR2 SQIVND (reference sequence). V was pared by 2 bases and J by 8 bases, with 10 bases between. The chain's CDR3 is CASSIILAHEQFF. Written as DNA, the CDR3 is TGTGCCAGTAGTATAATCCTAGCACATGAGCAGTTCTTC.

Here the CDR3 reads CASSLGTSDYTDTQYF. The CDR3 DNA follows: TGTGCCAGCAGCTTGGGGACTAGCGATTACACAGATACGCAGTATTTT. V gene TRBV7-9 combines with J gene TRBJ2-3; 10 nucleotides line up with TRBD2. The CDR3 extends over 16 amino acids. Trimming took 3 bases from V and 2 from J; bases not matched to a gene: 5. Germline V gene data show CDR1 as SEHNR and CDR2 as FQNEAQ (reference sequence).

This clone was detected only a few times. The rearrangement uses TRBV30 and TRBJ2-1; weak D call: TRBD1 (6 bases). This CDR3 has 14 amino acids. The V and J ends lost 0 bases and 6 bases respectively, with 12 bases between them. In germline, CDR1 is GTSNPN, CDR2 SVGIG (reference sequence). CDR3 coding DNA: TGTGCCTGGAGTGTCGGGGACATATTCAATGAGCAGTTCTTC. Translating it yields CAWSVGDIFNEQFF. The variable domain in full, with the rest retrieved from reference TRBV30 and TRBJ2-1, is SQTIHQWPATLVQPVGSPLSLECTVEGTSNPNLYWYRQAAGRGLQLLFYSVGIGQISSEVPQNLSASRPQDRQFILSSKKLLLSDSGFYLCAWSVGDIFNEQFFGPGTRLTVL.

This clone was seen only once. J is TRBJ1-1 and V is TRBV6-1, with 7 bases identical to TRBD1. J gave up 3 bases and V 6 bases, and 10 bases lay outside the gene matches. CDR3 size: 15 residues. In germline, CDR1 is MNHNS, CDR2 SASEGT. The CDR3 nucleotides read TGTGCCAGCAGATTAATACAGGGGAGGTACACTGAAGCTTTCTTT. It yields the protein CASRLIQGRYTEAFF.

This rearrangement joins TRBV11-2 to TRBJ2-6; D is perhaps TRBD1 (6 bases). Germline-derived CDR1 and CDR2 are SGHAT and FQNNGV. Trimming stripped 5 bases from V and 0 bases from J, with 17 bases between. The CDR3 has 18 amino acids. CDR3 coding DNA: TGTGCCAGCAGCCCCCAGGGGCCGATAGACTCTGGGGCCAACGTCCTGACTTTC. This encodes CASSPQGPIDSGANVLTF. The variable domain in full, completed from reference TRBV11-2 and TRBJ2-6, reads EAGVAQSPRYKIIEKRQSVAFWCNPISGHATLYWYQQILGQGPKLLIQFQNNGVVDDSQLPKDRFSAERLKGVDSTLKIQPAKLEDSAVYLCASSPQGPIDSGANVLTFGAGSRLTVL.

About this clone: The sample contains more than one DNA sequence encoding this CDR3. The CDR3 spells CASSPGQGYNEQFF. As DNA, the CDR3 is TGCGCCAGCAGCCCGGGACAGGGATACAATGAGCAGTTCTTC. This rearrangement joins TRBV5-1 to TRBJ2-1; 9 bases match TRBD1. V gave up 4 bases and J gave up 4 bases; unmatched junction bases: 3. The CDR3 extends over 14 amino acids. Germline lookup yields CDR1 SGHRS and CDR2 YFSETQ.

The chain combines TRBV4-1 with TRBJ1-4; weak D call: TRBD1 (6 bases). Germline V CDR1 and CDR2: MGHRA, YSYEKL. This CDR3 contains 16 residues. V gave up 0 bases and J gave up 7 bases, with 15 bases separating them. The CDR3: CASSQDKRGAAEKLFF. The CDR3 coding sequence is TGCGCCAGCAGCCAAGATAAACGGGGGGCGGCTGAAAAACTGTTTTTT.

The V call is TRBV12-5, the J call TRBJ2-1; the match to TRBD2 covers 13 bases. V was clipped by 7 bases and J by 0 bases; unmatched bases: 9. The CDR3 is 18 amino acids. Looked up from germline, CDR1 is LGHNT and CDR2 is FRNRAP. The CDR3 sequence is CASAQGTSGESSYNEQFF. DNA of the CDR3: TGTGCTAGTGCCCAAGGGACTAGCGGGGAAAGCTCCTACAATGAGCAGTTCTTC.

The chain has TRBV25-1 and TRBJ2-1; 8 positions match TRBD2. The junction had 12 bases not matched to a gene; V was cut back by 11 bases and J by 6 bases. The germline gives CDR1 MGHDK, CDR2 SYGVNS. CDR3 size: 14 residues. CDR3 sequence: CALSPAGVGNEQFF. In DNA, the CDR3 is TGTGCCCTTAGCCCAGCGGGAGTGGGCAATGAGCAGTTCTTC.